A single sample gave rise to the 29 T cell receptor beta chains below, sequenced in a study of T cell responses to AZD1222 COVID-19 vaccine (dated by TCRdb to about 2021). Per the publication, the time point label means: baseline before first vaccination. Library preparation used the immunoSEQ multiplex PCR assay. TCRdb took over this immuneACCESS table, retaining in-frame rearrangements with V and J assigned. Such tables are incomplete; in checked studies, under half of the missing clones stem from an unresolved V gene, and the remainder is unexplained. Within this sample are under 200,000 clones, with 80% to 95% of them counted one time only. The top ten clones comprise about 3.9% of the sample. This specimen consisted of peripheral blood, obtained on day 0 of AZD1222 vaccination. Receptors were obtained from an adult in good health.

The gene calls are TRBV11-3 and TRBJ2-1; D not certain. CDR1 SGHNT and CDR2 YENEEA come from the germline V gene. The CDR3 covers 13 residues. With 3 bases removed from V and 10 bases from J, the gap between germline ends came to 13 bases. CDR3 residues: CASSFGLTREQFF. CDR3 bases: TGTGCCAGCAGCTTCGGGTTAACGAGGGAGCAGTTCTTC.

This chain connects TRBV7-6 to TRBJ1-3; D unresolved. The CDR3 loop spans 15 amino acids. Trimming left V 4 bases short and J 1 base short, with 11 bases between. The germline gives CDR1 SGHVS, CDR2 FNYEAQ. CDR3 in amino acids: CASSSRWGSGNTIYF. The CDR3, as DNA: TGTGCCAGCAGCTCTCGTTGGGGTTCTGGAAACACCATATATTTT.

Here the CDR3 reads CASNYRGGGQPQHF. The CDR3 bases are TGTGCCAGTAATTACAGGGGAGGCGGTCAGCCCCAGCATTTT. The chain couples TRBV19 to TRBJ1-5; 7 bases align to TRBD1. This CDR3 is 14 amino acids long. Per germline, CDR1 LNHDA and CDR2 SQIVND (reference sequence). J lost 6 bases, V lost 7 bases, and 9 bases had no gene match. Filled out from reference TRBV19 and TRBJ1-5, the complete variable domain reads DGGITQSPKYLFRKEGQNVTLSCEQNLNHDAMYWYRQDPGQGLRLIYYSQIVNDFQKGDIAEGYSVSREKKESFPLTVTSAQKNPTAFYLCASNYRGGGQPQHFGDGTRLSIL.

The CDR3 sequence: CASSYRRGYEQYF. DNA for the CDR3: TGTGCCAGCAGTTACAGGCGGGGCTACGAGCAGTACTTC. J is TRBJ2-7 and V is TRBV6-5; maybe TRBD2 (6 bases). The V end was cut by 2 bases, the J end by 3 bases, with 8 bases between. Per the germline V gene, CDR1 is MNHEY and CDR2 is SVGAGI. The CDR3 runs 13 residues.

The chain recombines TRBV4-2 with TRBJ2-2, with D unclear. Trimming shortened V by 0 bases and J by 1 base, and 6 bases separated the two germline ends. The germline CDR1 and CDR2 sequences are LGHNA and YNFKEQ. The CDR3 extends over 15 amino acids. CDR3 protein: CASSQDSVNTGELFF. CDR3 DNA: TGTGCCAGCAGCCAAGATTCGGTGAACACCGGGGAGCTGTTTTTT.

The chain joins TRBV3-1 (or the pseudogene TRBV3-2) to TRBJ2-5; a possible D gene is TRBD1 (6 bases). V lost 2 bases and J 5 bases, leaving 9 bases between the germline ends. CDR1 is LGHDT, CDR2 YNNKEL, per germline (reference sequence). This CDR3 region has 13 residues. The CDR3: CASSQQGMETQYF. The CDR3 nucleotides read TGTGCCAGCAGCCAACAGGGGATGGAGACCCAGTACTTC.

There are a few counts of this clone. The rearrangement joins TRBV6-5 to TRBJ2-5; D might be TRBD1 (5 bases). This CDR3 is 16 amino acids long. The V gene lost 0 bases and the J gene lost 2 bases, with 13 bases spanning the gap. Germline V CDR1 and CDR2: MNHEY, SVGAGI. CDR3 amino acids: CASSYSIGRAQETQYF. CDR3 sequence (DNA): TGTGCCAGCAGTTACTCCATCGGCAGGGCTCAAGAGACCCAGTACTTC.

This clone has a single count. The V gene is TRBV5-8, the J gene TRBJ2-2; no firm D call. From germline, CDR1 is SGHTS and CDR2 YDEGEE. This CDR3 is 14 amino acids long. Deletions cut 4 bases from V and 5 bases from J, with 12 bases between. The CDR3 region is CASSPFPSTGELFF. CDR3 in DNA: TGTGCCAGCAGCCCGTTCCCCTCGACCGGGGAGCTGTTTTTT. Variable domain in full (rest from reference TRBV5-8 and TRBJ2-2): EAGVTQSPTHLIKTRGQQATLRCSPISGHTSVYWYQQALGLGLQFLLWYDEGEERNRGNFPPRFSGRQFPNYSSELNVNALELEDSALYLCASSPFPSTGELFFGEGSRLTVL.

The rearrangement joins TRBV3-1 (or the pseudogene TRBV3-2) to TRBJ1-5, with D unclear. Trimming left V 0 bases short and J 4 bases short, with 4 bases between. CDR1 and CDR2 from the germline V gene are LGHDT and YNNKEL (reference sequence). The length of the CDR3 is 13 residues. CDR3 nucleotides: TGTGCCAGCAGCCAAGAAGGAAATCAGCCCCAGCATTTT. Translation: CASSQEGNQPQHF.

This rearrangement joins TRBV19 to TRBJ1-5, with 9 nucleotides matching TRBD1. V was clipped by 6 bases and J by 7 bases; unmatched bases: 7. The CDR3 contains 14 residues. Germline CDR1 LNHDA, CDR2 SQIVND (reference sequence). CDR3 region: CASSAGQGGQPQHF. The CDR3 region has the DNA TGTGCCAGTAGCGCGGGACAGGGCGGCCAGCCCCAGCATTTT.

The CDR3 DNA reads as TGTGCCAGCAGCTCACCGGGACAGGGTTGGGACGAGCAGTACTTC. Its translation: CASSSPGQGWDEQYF. The gene calls are TRBV7-9 and TRBJ2-7; 9 nucleotides match TRBD1. This CDR3 comprises 15 residues. Germline-derived CDR1 and CDR2 are SEHNR and FQNEAQ (reference sequence). After removal of 4 bases from V and 5 bases from J, the junction contained 9 bases not matched to a gene.

The rearrangement uses TRBV5-1 and TRBJ1-1, with 7 nucleotides matching TRBD1. In germline, CDR1 is SGHRS, CDR2 YFSETQ. The CDR3 covers 13 residues. With V trimmed by 4 bases and J by 3 bases, 3 bases remained unmatched. The CDR3 reads CASSIQGDTEAFF. For the CDR3, the DNA is TGCGCCAGCAGCATTCAGGGGGACACTGAAGCTTTCTTT.

This clone was counted once. V and J are TRBV5-1 and TRBJ2-1; D is perhaps TRBD2 (6 bases). This CDR3 region has 15 residues. V gave up 4 bases and J gave up 10 bases, with 21 bases separating them. Germline lookup yields CDR1 SGHRS and CDR2 YFSETQ. Here the CDR3 reads CASSPGLGGSGEQFF. CDR3 sequence (DNA): TGCGCCAGCAGCCCGGGACTGGGGGGATCGGGAGAGCAGTTCTTC.

The rearrangement links TRBV4-2 to TRBJ2-1, with a possible D match to TRBD2 (6 bases). Trimming left V 0 bases short and J 6 bases short, with 15 bases between. The CDR3 covers 16 residues. CDR1 is LGHNA and CDR2 is YNFKEQ in the germline V gene. The CDR3 DNA reads as TGTGCCAGCAGCCAAGATGGAACTCGCGGGGTCAATGAGCAGTTCTTC. Protein sequence: CASSQDGTRGVNEQFF.

The V gene is TRBV21-1, the J gene TRBJ2-1. TRBV21-1 represents a pseudogene. There are 22 residues in the CDR3. The CDR3 DNA follows: TGTGCCAGCAGCAAAAGGGTTGGGGGAAGCCCGGGGTCTCATAGCTCCTACAATGAGCAGTTCTTC. Protein: CASSKRVGGSPGSHSSYNEQFF.

This rearrangement joins TRBV19 to TRBJ1-1; D is unclear. V was cut by 3 bases and J by 2 bases, with 7 bases left in between. Germline assignment: CDR1 LNHDA and CDR2 SQIVND (reference sequence). The length of the CDR3 is 13 residues. CDR3 amino acids: CASSISPNTEAFF. DNA for the CDR3: TGTGCCAGTAGTATTAGTCCAAACACTGAAGCTTTCTTT.

This sequence joins TRBV29-1 and TRBJ1-1; 9 bases map to TRBD1. CDR1 and CDR2 (germline): SQVTM, ANQGSEA. The CDR3 spans 14 residues. V shed 2 bases, J shed 4 bases, and the junction held 5 bases outside the gene matches. The CDR3 DNA reads as TGCAGCGTTGAACCGGGACAGGGAAGCACTGAAGCTTTCTTT. Its translation: CSVEPGQGSTEAFF.

This clone has just one count. The gene calls are TRBV6-5 and TRBJ1-5; D might be TRBD1 (5 bases). V was clipped by 4 bases and J by 4 bases, with 8 bases between them. Germline V gives CDR1 MNHEY, CDR2 SVGAGI. The CDR3 sequence is 13 residues long. Written as DNA, the CDR3 is TGTGCCAGCAGTTCGGGGCCGAATCAGCCCCAGCATTTT. Translation: CASSSGPNQPQHF.

The J gene is TRBJ1-3, the V gene TRBV18, with D possibly TRBD1 on 6 matching bases. V was trimmed by 2 bases and J by 6 bases, leaving 14 bases between them. The CDR3 is 15 residues long. Germline V gives CDR1 KGHSH, CDR2 LQKENI. The CDR3 spells CASSPFSTGQNTIYF. CDR3 DNA: TGTGCCAGCTCACCATTCTCGACGGGACAAAACACCATATATTTT.

This chain links TRBV6-1 with TRBJ1-2, with 7 nucleotides matching TRBD1. Unmatched junction bases numbered 9, after V lost 1 base and J lost 4 bases. From germline, CDR1 is MNHNS and CDR2 SASEGT. The CDR3 is 16 amino acids. CDR3 residues: CASSEVGGQEGYGYTF. The DNA of the CDR3 is TGTGCCAGCAGTGAAGTGGGAGGACAGGAGGGCTATGGCTACACCTTC.

In this sample, this clone turned up once. The chain joins TRBV19 to TRBJ1-2; D call uncertain. This CDR3 spans 12 amino acids. Trimming removed 5 bases at V and 8 bases at J, with 12 bases between. Per germline, CDR1 LNHDA and CDR2 SQIVND (reference sequence). The CDR3 sequence: CASSRQKEGYTF. In DNA form, the CDR3 reads TGTGCCAGTAGTCGGCAGAAGGAAGGCTACACCTTC.

V gene TRBV30 combines with J gene TRBJ2-2; maybe TRBD2 (6 bases). CDR1 and CDR2 from the germline V gene are GTSNPN and SVGIG (reference sequence). V was cut by 4 bases and J by 2 bases, with 11 bases left in between. The CDR3 is 14 amino acids. CDR3 residues: CAWMGGGNTGELFF. CDR3 bases: TGTGCCTGGATGGGGGGAGGTAACACCGGGGAGCTGTTTTTT.

The chain links TRBV25-1 to TRBJ2-7; no firm D call. The CDR3 is made up of 13 amino acids. The germline V and J ends were trimmed by 6 bases and 3 bases, with 12 bases remaining between them. In germline, CDR1 is MGHDK, CDR2 SYGVNS. CDR3 coding DNA: TGTGCCAGCAGCTCCGAGGTTATCTACGAGCAGTACTTC. Translated, it gives CASSSEVIYEQYF.

The chain uses TRBV20-1 and TRBJ1-1, with D uncertain. Trimming removed 3 bases at V and 5 bases at J, with 13 bases between. The V gene's germline CDR1 is DFQATT and CDR2 SNEGSKA (reference sequence). This CDR3 is built from 13 residues. CDR3 sequence (DNA): TGCAGTGCTAGTCAGACGGGTGGGACTGAAGCTTTCTTT. Its protein is CSASQTGGTEAFF.

This clone was detected only once. This chain uses TRBV19 with TRBJ1-2; D is undetermined. V was pared by 1 base and J by 2 bases, with 8 bases between. The CDR3 has 14 amino acids. The germline V gene has CDR1 LNHDA and CDR2 SQIVND (reference sequence). CDR3 amino acids: CASSIGRINYGYTF. CDR3 sequence (DNA): TGTGCCAGTAGTATAGGGAGGATCAACTATGGCTACACCTTC.

This clone was seen just once. The rearrangement joins TRBV2 to TRBJ2-6, with D tentatively TRBD2 (5 bases). Germline CDR1 and CDR2: SNHLY and FYNNEI. V dropped 9 bases and J dropped 2 bases, with 8 bases sitting between them. The CDR3 spans 13 residues. Here the CDR3 DNA reads TGTGCCAGGGTAGCGACTGGGGCCAACGTCCTGACTTTC. Translating it yields CARVATGANVLTF. The variable domain in full, completed from reference TRBV2 and TRBJ2-6, reads EPEVTQTPSHQVTQMGQEVILRCVPISNHLYFYWYRQILGQKVEFLVSFYNNEISEKSEIFDDQFSVERPDGSNFTLKIRSTKLEDSAMYFCARVATGANVLTFGAGSRLTVL.

The chain uses TRBV27 and TRBJ1-4; TRBD1 matches 8 bases. The CDR3 consists of 17 residues. Germline CDR1 reads MNHEY; CDR2 reads SMNVEV (reference sequence). Trimming removed 3 bases from V and 1 base from J; junction bases left unmatched: 7. Here the CDR3 DNA reads TGTGCCAGCAGTTTTTCCTCAGGGGGCCTAACTAATGAAAAACTGTTTTTT. Translation: CASSFSSGGLTNEKLFF.

The chain employs TRBV6-5 and TRBJ1-1; D might be TRBD1 (5 bases). CDR3 length: 12 amino acids. Per the germline V gene, CDR1 is MNHEY and CDR2 is SVGAGI. Trimming left V 5 bases short and J 7 bases short, with 11 bases between. CDR3: CASSPQGREAFF. In DNA form, the CDR3 reads TGTGCCAGCAGTCCCCAGGGCCGTGAAGCTTTCTTT.

J is TRBJ2-7 and V is TRBV27; D remains ambiguous. Trimming cost V 4 bases and J 3 bases, with 16 bases left between them. CDR3 size: 15 residues. Looked up from germline, CDR1 is MNHEY and CDR2 is SMNVEV (reference sequence). As DNA, the CDR3 is TGTGCCAGCAGTTCATCATCTCCCGGCTTCTACGAGCAGTACTTC. It yields the protein CASSSSSPGFYEQYF.